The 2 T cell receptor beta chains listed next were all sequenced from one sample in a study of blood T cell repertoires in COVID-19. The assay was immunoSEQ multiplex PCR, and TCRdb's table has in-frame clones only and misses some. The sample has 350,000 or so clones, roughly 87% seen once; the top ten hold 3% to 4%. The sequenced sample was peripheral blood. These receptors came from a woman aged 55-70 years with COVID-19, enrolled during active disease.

CDR3 region: CAWSSNYRGHEQYF. The CDR3 DNA is TGTGCCTGGAGTTCCAACTACAGGGGGCACGAGCAGTACTTC. This chain connects TRBV30 to TRBJ2-7; TRBD1 matches at 9 bases. Germline loops: CDR1 GTSNPN, CDR2 SVGIG (reference sequence). V lost 2 bases, J lost 5 bases, and 7 bases stayed unmatched. The CDR3 loop spans 14 amino acids.

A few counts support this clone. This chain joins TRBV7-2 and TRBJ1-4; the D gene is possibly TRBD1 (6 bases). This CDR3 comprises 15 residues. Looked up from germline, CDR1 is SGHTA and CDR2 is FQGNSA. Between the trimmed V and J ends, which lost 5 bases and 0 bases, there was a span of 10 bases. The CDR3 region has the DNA TGTGCCAGCAGCCGGACAGCTTCAACTAATGAAAAACTGTTTTTT. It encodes CASSRTASTNEKLFF.